The 20 T cell receptor beta chains below were found in one sample sequenced in a study of follicular helper T cells after annual influenza vaccination. Time point described: 2015-2016 season, pre-vaccination. Some clones are missing from TCRdb's copy, which holds only in-frame ones; the method was immunoSEQ multiplex PCR. Of 5,000 to 6,500 clones in the sample, roughly 80% were seen once. Sequencing was performed on CXCR5- memory CD4+ T cells sorted from blood, taken on the day of influenza vaccination. The receptors come from an adult who received the influenza vaccine.

The chain uses TRBV14 and TRBJ2-5; TRBD2 might be the D (5 bases). Between the trimmed V and J ends, which lost 0 bases and 2 bases, there was a span of 10 bases. There are 15 residues in the CDR3. The germline V gene encodes CDR1 SGHDN and CDR2 FVKESK. DNA for the CDR3: TGTGCCAGCAGCCAAGATCCCCAGCGGCAAGAGACCCAGTACTTC. Translating gives CASSQDPQRQETQYF.

The chain uses TRBV5-1 and TRBJ2-3, with 13 nucleotides matching TRBD2. J lost 4 bases, V lost 0 bases, and 2 bases had no gene match. Germline CDR1 is SGHRS and CDR2 is YFSETQ. CDR3 length: 16 amino acids. DNA for the CDR3: TGCGCCAGCAGCTTGGAACTAGCGGGAGGGTCAGATACGCAGTATTTT. Translating it yields CASSLELAGGSDTQYF.

The chain couples TRBV5-1 to TRBJ1-1; perhaps TRBD1 as D (5 bases). Trimming took 0 bases from V and 3 from J, leaving 9 bases between them. The CDR3 runs 14 residues. The germline CDR1 and CDR2 sequences are SGHRS and YFSETQ. Here the CDR3 DNA reads TGCGCCAGCAGCTTGGTCCAGGGAGACACTGAAGCTTTCTTT. Encoded protein: CASSLVQGDTEAFF. The full variable domain, with the rest looked up from reference TRBV5-1 and TRBJ1-1, is KAGVTQTPRYLIKTRGQQVTLSCSPISGHRSVSWYQQTPGQGLQFLFEYFSETQRNKGNFPGRFSGRQFSNSRSEMNVSTLELGDSALYLCASSLVQGDTEAFFGQGTRLTVV.

J is TRBJ2-2 and V is TRBV5-1; no clear D gene. V was cut by 4 bases and J by 1 base, with 11 bases left in between. This CDR3 is 15 amino acids long. Germline assignment: CDR1 SGHRS and CDR2 YFSETQ. The CDR3 coding sequence is TGCGCCAGCAGCACGGAGACAATGAACACCGGGGAGCTGTTTTTT. This translates into CASSTETMNTGELFF.

The chain recombines TRBV10-3 with TRBJ2-7; 8 bases line up with TRBD1. The germline gives CDR1 ENHRY, CDR2 SYGVKD. The CDR3 is made up of 13 amino acids. Trimming took 6 bases from V and 3 from J; bases not matched to a gene: 4. Written as DNA, the CDR3 is TGTGCCATCAGAGGACAGGGTTTCTACGAGCAGTACTTC. Protein: CAIRGQGFYEQYF.

This sequence joins TRBV5-1 and TRBJ2-3, with 7 nucleotides matching TRBD2. CDR1 and CDR2 (germline): SGHRS, YFSETQ. The CDR3 has 13 amino acids. J was trimmed by 6 bases and V by 2 bases; bases with no gene match: 3. Here the CDR3 reads CASSFGGVDTQYF. Here the CDR3 DNA reads TGCGCCAGCAGCTTTGGGGGGGTGGATACGCAGTATTTT.

The chain uses TRBV19 and TRBJ1-2; the D gene is possibly TRBD1 (5 bases). V lost 0 bases and J lost 3, with 23 bases in between. CDR3 length: 19 residues. The germline CDR1 and CDR2 sequences are LNHDA and SQIVND (reference sequence). CDR3 sequence reads: CASSIDPTRGAGVDYGYTF. The CDR3, as DNA: TGTGCCAGTAGTATAGACCCCACCCGAGGGGCAGGAGTGGACTATGGCTACACCTTC.

This clone was recorded a few times. V usage is TRBV6-6 and J usage is TRBJ1-5; D is unclear. Germline-derived CDR1 and CDR2 are MNHNY and SVGAGI (reference sequence). The CDR3 totals 13 residues. This chain's CDR3 is CASRTLSNQPQHF. The CDR3 nucleotides read TGTGCGAGTAGAACGCTGAGCAATCAGCCCCAGCATTTT.

This chain connects TRBV15 to TRBJ2-7; D remains unclear. Germline V CDR1 and CDR2: LNHNV, YYDKDF (reference sequence). V shed 1 base and J shed 0 bases, with 19 bases lying between them. The CDR3 totals 18 residues. CDR3 nucleotide sequence: TGTGCCACCAGCAGAGGCCTGGGCTACGGGTCGACCTCCTACGAGCAGTACTTC. Translating it yields CATSRGLGYGSTSYEQYF.

The chain recombines TRBV5-4 with TRBJ2-2, with D tentatively TRBD2 (6 bases). The V end was cut by 4 bases, the J end by 5 bases, with 18 bases between. This CDR3 spans 16 amino acids. Looked up from germline, CDR1 is SGHNT and CDR2 is YYREEE (reference sequence). The CDR3 region is CASSPDGRGMTGELFF. CDR3 coding DNA: TGTGCCAGCAGCCCGGACGGCCGGGGGATGACCGGGGAGCTGTTTTTT.

The sample holds one count of this clone. J is TRBJ1-2 and V is TRBV18; 9 nucleotides align to TRBD1. J was trimmed by 3 bases and V by 4 bases; bases with no gene match: 6. The CDR3 contains 15 residues. Germline V CDR1 and CDR2: KGHSH, LQKENI. DNA of the CDR3: TGTGCCAGCTCACATGGAGGGGACAGGGACTATGGCTACACCTTC. Its protein product is CASSHGGDRDYGYTF.

The chain combines TRBV7-2 with TRBJ1-1, with D tentatively TRBD1 (5 bases). The germline gives CDR1 SGHTA, CDR2 FQGNSA. Trimming left V 3 bases short and J 1 base short, with 6 bases between. This CDR3 contains 13 residues. CDR3 DNA sequence: TGTGCCAGCAGCTTTGGGGCGAACACTGAAGCTTTCTTT. It translates to CASSFGANTEAFF.

This sequence joins TRBV9 and TRBJ2-3, with D possibly matching TRBD2 (6 bases). This CDR3 region has 16 residues. The germline V and J ends were trimmed by 0 bases and 3 bases, with 14 bases remaining between them. Germline V gene data show CDR1 as SGDLS and CDR2 as YYNGEE. CDR3 residues: CASSVVHGRGTDTQYF. In nucleotides, the CDR3 is TGTGCCAGCAGCGTAGTTCACGGGAGAGGAACAGATACGCAGTATTTT.

The chain links TRBV11-2 to TRBJ2-2; D is unclear. Germline V lookup: CDR1 SGHAT, CDR2 FQNNGV. V lost 5 bases and J 5 bases, leaving 9 bases between the germline ends. The CDR3 length is 13 residues. For the CDR3, the DNA is TGTGCCAGCAGCCCGGACCGGACCGGGGAGCTGTTTTTT. This codes for CASSPDRTGELFF.

V and J are TRBV2 and TRBJ2-2, with D perhaps TRBD1 (5 bases). Trimming pared 4 bases from V and 8 bases from J, leaving 14 bases between. CDR3 length equals 14 residues. Germline CDR1 is SNHLY and CDR2 is FYNNEI. The CDR3 spells CASSGQGRSGELFF. The DNA for the CDR3 is TGTGCCAGCAGTGGGCAGGGCAGATCAGGGGAGCTGTTTTTT.

This clone has a handful of counts. The chain carries TRBV19 and TRBJ2-1, with a tentative D call TRBD2 (6 bases). V was trimmed by 1 base and J by 6 bases, leaving 10 bases between them. The CDR3 is made up of 14 amino acids. Germline-derived CDR1 and CDR2 are LNHDA and SQIVND (reference sequence). This chain's CDR3 is CASSIVERANEQFF. The CDR3 nucleotides are TGTGCCAGTAGTATAGTTGAGCGGGCCAATGAGCAGTTCTTC.

The gene calls are TRBV28 and TRBJ1-5; TRBD1 aligns across 7 bases. The V gene's germline CDR1 is MDHEN and CDR2 SYDVKM. The CDR3 contains 14 residues. The trim removed 5 bases at V and 9 bases at J, leaving 10 bases unmatched. Here the CDR3 reads CASSITGVGLPQHF. As DNA, the CDR3 is TGTGCCAGCAGTATTACAGGGGTTGGTCTGCCCCAGCATTTT.

This clone came up once. The chain couples TRBV4-1 to TRBJ2-7; 7 nucleotides agree with TRBD1. The germline gives CDR1 MGHRA, CDR2 YSYEKL. This CDR3 region has 16 residues. V lost 1 base, J lost 7 bases, and 13 bases stayed unmatched. CDR3 in amino acids: CASSQVRSTGSREQYF. The CDR3 DNA follows: TGCGCCAGCAGCCAAGTGCGGTCGACAGGGTCGAGGGAGCAGTACTTC.

This sequence joins TRBV6-4 and TRBJ1-2; D gene unclear. CDR3 size: 14 residues. CDR1 is MRHNA, CDR2 SNTAGT, per germline. V was clipped by 2 bases and J by 2 bases, with 9 bases between them. The CDR3 DNA is TGTGCCAGCAGTGACGGAGTGGGGAACTATGGCTACACCTTC. Translation gives CASSDGVGNYGYTF.

The rearrangement links TRBV6-6 to TRBJ1-2; D gene unclear. Germline-derived CDR1 and CDR2 are MNHNY and SVGAGI (reference sequence). The V end lost 0 bases, the J end lost 5 bases, and 13 bases lay between the germline ends. The CDR3 sequence is 15 residues long. CDR3 residues: CASSYSRPGSYGYTF. The CDR3 DNA is TGTGCCAGCAGTTACTCGCGACCGGGGAGTTATGGCTACACCTTC.